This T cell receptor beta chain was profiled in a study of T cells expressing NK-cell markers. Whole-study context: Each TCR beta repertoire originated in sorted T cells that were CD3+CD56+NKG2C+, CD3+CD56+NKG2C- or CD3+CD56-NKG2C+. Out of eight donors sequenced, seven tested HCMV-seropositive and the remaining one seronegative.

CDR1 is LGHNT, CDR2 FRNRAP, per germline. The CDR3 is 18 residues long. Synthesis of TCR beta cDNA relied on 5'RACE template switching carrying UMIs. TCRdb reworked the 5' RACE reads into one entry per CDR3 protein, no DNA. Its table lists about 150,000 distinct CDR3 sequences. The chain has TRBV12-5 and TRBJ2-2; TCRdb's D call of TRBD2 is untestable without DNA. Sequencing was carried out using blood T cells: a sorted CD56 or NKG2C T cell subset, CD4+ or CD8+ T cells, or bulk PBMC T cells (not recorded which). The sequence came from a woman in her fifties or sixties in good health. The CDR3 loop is CASGLMTSGSMSTGELFF.